These 2 T cell receptor beta chains came from one sample sequenced in a study of shared clonotypes between healthy human individuals. Sequencing was performed with immunoSEQ multiplex PCR; in TCRdb, only in-frame clones are kept and a portion is missing. Of millions of clones in the sample, 85% to 95% are singletons; the top ten hold around 0.4%. Sequencing input: naive CD4+ T cells from PBMCs. Specified subset: CD45RA+ positively selected. The receptors were gathered from a man aged 18 to 29 in good health. Some clones in this sample may be carry-over from other donors' samples.

The chain joins TRBV7-3 to TRBJ2-3; TRBD1 matches 10 bases. Germline V CDR1 and CDR2: SGHTA, FQGTGA. The V gene end was trimmed by 5 bases and the J gene end by 3 bases; junction bases not matched to a gene: 5. The CDR3 contains 15 residues. The CDR3 sequence: CASSIRQGATDTQYF. The CDR3 DNA reads as TGTGCCAGCAGCATAAGACAGGGGGCAACAGATACGCAGTATTTT. Drawing the rest from reference TRBV7-3 and TRBJ2-3, the complete variable domain is GAGVSQTPSNKVTEKGKYVELRCDPISGHTALYWYRQSLGQGPEFLIYFQGTGAADDSGLPNDRFFAVRPEGSVSTLKIQRTERGDSAVYLCASSIRQGATDTQYFGPGTRLTVL.

As to this clone: This sample includes further DNA sequences coding for the same CDR3. The chain employs TRBV5-1 and TRBJ2-1; 7 bases line up with TRBD2. Germline CDR1 is SGHRS and CDR2 is YFSETQ. This CDR3 spans 15 amino acids. J was trimmed by 4 bases and V by 0 bases; bases with no gene match: 4. The DNA of the CDR3 is TGCGCCAGCAGCTTGGGGCTAGCGGCATACAATGAGCAGTTCTTC. Translation gives CASSLGLAAYNEQFF.